This passage covers 11 T cell receptor beta chains from one sample sequenced in a study of beta chain features in type 1 diabetes. Expressed TCRB transcripts were sequenced because the isolated RNA had all been reverse transcribed beforehand. Sequencing used immunoSEQ multiplex PCR; TCRdb keeps in-frame clones, though not all of them. This sample carries nearly 350,000 clones, approximately 8.2% of them seen once, and the ten largest clones take around 0.45%. The sequencing input was central memory CD4+ T cells from blood. These TCRs come from a woman under 30 in good health.

This clone was detected only a few times. The V and J genes are TRBV6-6 and TRBJ2-7; D perhaps matches TRBD2 (6 bases). V was trimmed by 6 bases and J by 4 bases, leaving 19 bases between them. This CDR3 spans 15 amino acids. CDR1 and CDR2 from the germline V gene are MNHNY and SVGAGI (reference sequence). In DNA, the CDR3 is TGTGCCAGCAGCGGAACGCGGGGAGTTGAGTACGAGCAGTACTTC. Translation: CASSGTRGVEYEQYF.

This sequence joins TRBV5-1 and TRBJ2-7, with 10 bases lining up with TRBD2. After removal of 4 bases from V and 7 bases from J, the junction contained 8 bases not matched to a gene. The V gene's germline CDR1 is SGHRS and CDR2 YFSETQ. The CDR3 length is 14 residues. CDR3 coding DNA: TGCGCCAGCAGCCCCGCCGCTAGCGGGAGTGAGCAGTACTTC. Translation gives CASSPAASGSEQYF.

J is TRBJ2-7 and V is TRBV5-4; D may match TRBD1 or TRBD2 (5 bases each). The CDR3 is 11 residues long. The germline V gene has CDR1 SGHNT and CDR2 YYREEE (reference sequence). Deletions cut 4 bases from V and 6 bases from J, with 8 bases between. The CDR3 here is CASSLGREQYF. The CDR3 nucleotides are TGTGCCAGCAGCCTGGGACGCGAGCAGTACTTC. The variable domain in full, with the rest retrieved from reference TRBV5-4 and TRBJ2-7, is ETGVTQSPTHLIKTRGQQVTLRCSSQSGHNTVSWYQQALGQGPQFIFQYYREEENGRGNFPPRFSGLQFPNYSSELNVNALELDDSALYLCASSLGREQYFGPGTRLTVT.

Many counts were recorded for this clone. The V and J genes are TRBV5-1 and TRBJ2-1, with 10 bases that match TRBD1. This CDR3 comprises 14 residues. Germline-derived CDR1 and CDR2 are SGHRS and YFSETQ. V trimming: 4 bases; J trimming: 7 bases; junction bases outside the gene matches: 5. CDR3 in amino acids: CASSRDRGGNEQFF. Here the CDR3 DNA reads TGCGCCAGCAGCCGGGACAGGGGAGGAAATGAGCAGTTCTTC.

This clone was picked up many times. This sample includes further DNA sequences coding for the same CDR3. The genes are TRBV5-1 and TRBJ2-5, with D unclear. Germline V gene sequence: CDR1 SGHRS, CDR2 YFSETQ. The CDR3 has 14 residues. Trimming shortened V by 0 bases and J by 0 bases, and 6 bases separated the two germline ends. The CDR3 DNA is TGCGCCAGCAGCTTGGGGGGAAACCAAGAGACCCAGTACTTC. Its translation: CASSLGGNQETQYF.

The chain uses TRBV28 and TRBJ2-1, with D possibly TRBD2 on 7 matching bases. The CDR3 contains 12 residues. The germline gives CDR1 MDHEN, CDR2 SYDVKM. V gave up 7 bases and J gave up 9 bases, with 13 bases separating them. In DNA form, the CDR3 reads TGTGCCAGCAAGGGGGAGGGTGCTGAGCAGTTCTTC. Translated, it gives CASKGEGAEQFF.

The chain couples TRBV7-9 to TRBJ1-4; D not resolved. Trimming took off 0 bases at V and 6 bases at J, with 11 bases between the two ends. The CDR3 loop spans 15 amino acids. From germline, CDR1 is SEHNR and CDR2 FQNEAQ (reference sequence). The CDR3 here is CASSLADIPDEKLFF. In DNA form, the CDR3 reads TGTGCCAGCAGCTTAGCTGATATTCCGGATGAAAAACTGTTTTTT.

This clone was seen repeatedly, ten times or more. The chain joins TRBV2 to TRBJ2-4; TRBD2 aligns across 13 bases. Germline V CDR1 and CDR2: SNHLY, FYNNEI. The V gene end was trimmed by 6 bases and the J gene end by 7 bases; junction bases not matched to a gene: 9. The CDR3 spans 16 residues. The CDR3 nucleotides are TGTGCCAGCAGAGATGGGACTAGCGGGAAGGGGAACATTCAGTACTTC. Its translation: CASRDGTSGKGNIQYF.

The sample holds many counts of this clone. Additional DNA sequences in this sample encode the identical CDR3. The chain carries TRBV5-1 and TRBJ2-2; weak D call: TRBD1 (6 bases). Trimming took 2 bases from V and 5 from J, leaving 10 bases between them. The CDR3 covers 14 residues. CDR1 SGHRS and CDR2 YFSETQ come from the germline V gene. As DNA, the CDR3 is TGCGCCAGCAGCTTACAGGGTACGACCGGGGAGCTGTTTTTT. Its protein product is CASSLQGTTGELFF.

The sample holds many counts of this clone. The gene calls are TRBV23-1 and TRBJ1-1; no definite D call. TRBV23-1 is an ORF; its function is uncertain. The CDR3 consists of 19 residues. V lost 1 base and J 3 bases, leaving 24 bases between the germline ends. Here the CDR3 reads CASSQYRLSVSLEDTEAFF. CDR3 DNA sequence: TGCGCCAGCAGTCAATACCGCCTTTCGGTTTCTCTTGAGGACACTGAAGCTTTCTTT.

This clone has a handful of counts. This chain uses TRBV7-9 with TRBJ2-5; D might be TRBD1 (6 bases). Trimming left V 5 bases short and J 9 bases short, with 10 bases between. Germline V gene sequence: CDR1 SEHNR, CDR2 FQNEAQ (reference sequence). There are 11 residues in the CDR3. Here the CDR3 reads CASSANRAQYF. For the CDR3, the DNA is TGTGCCAGCAGCGCCAACAGGGCCCAGTACTTC.